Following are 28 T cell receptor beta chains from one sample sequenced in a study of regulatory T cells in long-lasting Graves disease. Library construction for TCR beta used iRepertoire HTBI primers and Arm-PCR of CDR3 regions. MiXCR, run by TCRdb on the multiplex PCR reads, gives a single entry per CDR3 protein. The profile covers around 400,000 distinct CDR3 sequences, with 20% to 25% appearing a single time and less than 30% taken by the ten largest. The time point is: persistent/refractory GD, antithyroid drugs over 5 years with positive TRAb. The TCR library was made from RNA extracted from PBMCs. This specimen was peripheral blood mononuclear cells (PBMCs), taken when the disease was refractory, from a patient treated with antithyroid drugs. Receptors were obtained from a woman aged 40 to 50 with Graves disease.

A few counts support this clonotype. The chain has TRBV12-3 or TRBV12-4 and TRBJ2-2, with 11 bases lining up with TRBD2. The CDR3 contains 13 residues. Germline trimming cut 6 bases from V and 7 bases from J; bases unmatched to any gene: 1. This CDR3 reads CASRTSGVGELFF. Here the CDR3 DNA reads TGTGCCAGCAGGACTAGCGGGGTCGGGGAGCTGTTTTTT.

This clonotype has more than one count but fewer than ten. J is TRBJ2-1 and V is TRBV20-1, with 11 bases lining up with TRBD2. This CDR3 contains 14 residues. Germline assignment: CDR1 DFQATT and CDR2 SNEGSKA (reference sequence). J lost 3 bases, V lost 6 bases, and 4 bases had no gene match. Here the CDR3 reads CSAFSGRDYNEQFF. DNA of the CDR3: TGCAGTGCCTTTAGCGGGAGGGACTACAATGAGCAGTTCTTC.

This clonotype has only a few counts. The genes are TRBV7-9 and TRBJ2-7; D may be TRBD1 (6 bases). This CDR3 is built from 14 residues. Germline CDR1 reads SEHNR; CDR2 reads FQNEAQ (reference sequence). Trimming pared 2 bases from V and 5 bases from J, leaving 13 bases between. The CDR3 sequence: CASSLHAGVNEQYF. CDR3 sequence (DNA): TGTGCCAGCAGCTTACATGCAGGGGTAAACGAGCAGTACTTC.

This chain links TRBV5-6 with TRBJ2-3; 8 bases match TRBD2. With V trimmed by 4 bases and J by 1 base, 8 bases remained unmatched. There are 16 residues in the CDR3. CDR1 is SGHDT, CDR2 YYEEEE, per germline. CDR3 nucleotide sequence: TGTGCCAGCAGCGGATTAGCGGGACTTCGCACAGATACGCAGTATTTT. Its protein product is CASSGLAGLRTDTQYF.

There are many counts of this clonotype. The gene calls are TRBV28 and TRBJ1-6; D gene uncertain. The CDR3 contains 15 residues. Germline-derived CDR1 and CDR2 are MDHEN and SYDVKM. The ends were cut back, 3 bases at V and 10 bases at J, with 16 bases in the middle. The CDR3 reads CASSFSPDIDSPLHF. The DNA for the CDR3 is TGTGCCAGCAGTTTCTCTCCAGACATTGACTCACCCCTCCACTTT. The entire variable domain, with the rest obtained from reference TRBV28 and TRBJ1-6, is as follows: DVKVTQSSRYLVKRTGEKVFLECVQDMDHENMFWYRQDPGLGLRLIYFSYDVKMKEKGDIPEGYSVSREKKERFSLILESASTNQTSMYLCASSFSPDIDSPLHFGNGTRLTVT.

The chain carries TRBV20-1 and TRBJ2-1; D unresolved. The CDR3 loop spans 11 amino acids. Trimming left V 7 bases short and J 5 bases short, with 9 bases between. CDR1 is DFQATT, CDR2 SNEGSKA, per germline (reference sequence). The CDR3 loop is CSGVGHNEQFF. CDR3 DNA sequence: TGCAGTGGGGTCGGGCACAATGAGCAGTTCTTC.

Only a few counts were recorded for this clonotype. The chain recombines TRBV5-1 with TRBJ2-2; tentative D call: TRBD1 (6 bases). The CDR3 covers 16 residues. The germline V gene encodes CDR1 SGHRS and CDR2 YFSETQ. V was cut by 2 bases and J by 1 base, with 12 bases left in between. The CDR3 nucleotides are TGCGCCAGCAGCTTTAGACAGGAGAAGAACACCGGGGAGCTGTTTTTT. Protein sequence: CASSFRQEKNTGELFF.

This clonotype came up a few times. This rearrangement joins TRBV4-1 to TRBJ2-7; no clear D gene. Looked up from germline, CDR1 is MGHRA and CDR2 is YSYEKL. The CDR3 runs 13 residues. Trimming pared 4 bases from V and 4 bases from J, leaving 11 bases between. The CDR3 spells CASSLSLEYEQYF. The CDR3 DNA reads TGCGCCAGCAGCCTTTCCCTAGAATACGAGCAGTACTTC.

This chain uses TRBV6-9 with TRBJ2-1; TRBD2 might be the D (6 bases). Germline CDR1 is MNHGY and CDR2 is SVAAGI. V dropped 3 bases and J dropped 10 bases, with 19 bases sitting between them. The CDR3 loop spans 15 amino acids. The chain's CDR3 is CASSYQAGGNGEQFF. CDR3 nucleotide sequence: TGTGCCAGCAGTTACCAAGCCGGGGGTAACGGGGAGCAGTTCTTC.

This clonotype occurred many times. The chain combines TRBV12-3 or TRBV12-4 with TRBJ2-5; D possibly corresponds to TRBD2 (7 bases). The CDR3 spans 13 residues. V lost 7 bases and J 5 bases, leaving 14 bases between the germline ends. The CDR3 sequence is CASTLQGGETQYF. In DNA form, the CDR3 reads TGTGCCAGCACCTTACAGGGAGGGGAGACCCAGTACTTC.

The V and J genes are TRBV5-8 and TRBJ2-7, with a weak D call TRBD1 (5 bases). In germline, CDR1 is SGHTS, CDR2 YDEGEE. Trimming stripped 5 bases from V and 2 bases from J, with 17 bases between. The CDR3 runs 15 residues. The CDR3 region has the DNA TGTGCCAGCAGTCTCCAAGGGGAAGGAGCCTACGAGCAGTACTTC. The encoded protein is CASSLQGEGAYEQYF.

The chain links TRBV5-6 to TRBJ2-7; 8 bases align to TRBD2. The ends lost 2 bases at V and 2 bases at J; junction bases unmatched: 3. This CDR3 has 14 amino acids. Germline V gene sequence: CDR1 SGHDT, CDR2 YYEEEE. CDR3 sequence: CASSFGRGAYEQYF. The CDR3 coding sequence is TGTGCCAGCAGCTTCGGGAGGGGGGCCTACGAGCAGTACTTC.

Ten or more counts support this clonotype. CDR3 protein: CASSLQVQETQYF. The CDR3 DNA reads as TGTGCCAGCAGCTTGCAGGTCCAAGAGACCCAGTACTTC. This chain connects TRBV7-8 to TRBJ2-5; D is undetermined. The CDR3 spans 13 residues. Deletions cut 3 bases from V and 1 base from J, with 6 bases between. Germline CDR1 SGHVS, CDR2 FQNEAQ.

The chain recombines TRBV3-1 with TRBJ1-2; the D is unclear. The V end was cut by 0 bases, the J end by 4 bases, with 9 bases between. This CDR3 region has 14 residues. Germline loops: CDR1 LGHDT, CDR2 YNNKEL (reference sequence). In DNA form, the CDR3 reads TGTGCCAGCAGCCAAGATTTGGTAACCTATGGCTACACCTTC. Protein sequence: CASSQDLVTYGYTF.

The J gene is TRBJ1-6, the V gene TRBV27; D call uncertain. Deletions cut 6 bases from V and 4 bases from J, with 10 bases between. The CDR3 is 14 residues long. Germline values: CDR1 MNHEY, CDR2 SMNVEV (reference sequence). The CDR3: CASRITVYNSPLHF. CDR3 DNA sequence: TGTGCCAGCAGAATCACAGTTTATAATTCACCCCTCCACTTT.

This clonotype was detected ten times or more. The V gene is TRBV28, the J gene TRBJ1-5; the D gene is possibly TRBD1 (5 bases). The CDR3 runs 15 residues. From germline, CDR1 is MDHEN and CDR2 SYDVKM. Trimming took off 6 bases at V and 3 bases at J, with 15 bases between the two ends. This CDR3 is CASSLLQGINQPQHF. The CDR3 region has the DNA TGTGCCAGCAGCCTACTCCAGGGAATCAATCAGCCCCAGCATTTT.

CDR3 sequence (DNA): TGTGCCAGCAGTTACCGCCTAGCGGGACCGGAGACCCAGTACTTC. Protein sequence: CASSYRLAGPETQYF. The rearrangement joins TRBV6-5 to TRBJ2-5; 9 nucleotides align to TRBD2. The CDR3 runs 15 residues. The germline gives CDR1 MNHEY, CDR2 SVGAGI. The V segment lost 2 bases and the J segment 5 bases; nucleotides outside the gene matches: 6.

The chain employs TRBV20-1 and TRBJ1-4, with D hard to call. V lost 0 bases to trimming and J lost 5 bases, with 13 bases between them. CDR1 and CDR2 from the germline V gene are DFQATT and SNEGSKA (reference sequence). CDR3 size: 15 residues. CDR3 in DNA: TGCAGTGCTAGAGATCGGCCCGATCGAAATGAAAAACTGTTTTTT. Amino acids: CSARDRPDRNEKLFF.

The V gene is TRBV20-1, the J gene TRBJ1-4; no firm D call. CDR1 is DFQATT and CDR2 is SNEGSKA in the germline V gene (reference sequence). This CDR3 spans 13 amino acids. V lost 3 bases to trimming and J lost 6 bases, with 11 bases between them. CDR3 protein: CSASSGGYEKLFF. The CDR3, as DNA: TGCAGTGCTAGCTCAGGAGGTTATGAAAAACTGTTTTTT.

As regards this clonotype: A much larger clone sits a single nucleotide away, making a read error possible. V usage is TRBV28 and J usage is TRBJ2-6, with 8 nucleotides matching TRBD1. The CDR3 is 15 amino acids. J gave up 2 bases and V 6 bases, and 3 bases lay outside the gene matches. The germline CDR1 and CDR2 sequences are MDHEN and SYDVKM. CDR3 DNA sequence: TGTGCCAGCAGCGACAGGGGTGCTGGGGCCAACGTCCTGACTTTC. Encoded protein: CASSDRGAGANVLTF.

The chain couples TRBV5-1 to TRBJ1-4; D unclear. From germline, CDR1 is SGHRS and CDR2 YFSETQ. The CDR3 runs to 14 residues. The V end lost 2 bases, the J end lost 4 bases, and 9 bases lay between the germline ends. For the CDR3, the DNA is TGCGCCAGCAGCTTTATGAGTCGTAATGAAAAACTGTTTTTT. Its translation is CASSFMSRNEKLFF.

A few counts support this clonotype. Here the CDR3 reads CASSTLQGYEQYF. The CDR3 bases are TGTGCCAGTAGTACCCTTCAGGGCTACGAGCAGTACTTC. This sequence joins TRBV19 and TRBJ2-7, with a weak D call TRBD1 (5 bases). V shed 4 bases and J shed 3 bases, with 10 bases lying between them. This CDR3 spans 13 amino acids. The germline V gene encodes CDR1 LNHDA and CDR2 SQIVND (reference sequence).

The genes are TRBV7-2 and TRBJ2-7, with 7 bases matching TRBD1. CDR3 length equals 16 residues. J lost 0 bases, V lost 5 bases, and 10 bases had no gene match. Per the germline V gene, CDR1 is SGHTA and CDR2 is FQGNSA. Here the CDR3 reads CASSSRQGLSSYEQYF. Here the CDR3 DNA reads TGTGCCAGCAGCAGCCGACAGGGATTGAGCTCCTACGAGCAGTACTTC.

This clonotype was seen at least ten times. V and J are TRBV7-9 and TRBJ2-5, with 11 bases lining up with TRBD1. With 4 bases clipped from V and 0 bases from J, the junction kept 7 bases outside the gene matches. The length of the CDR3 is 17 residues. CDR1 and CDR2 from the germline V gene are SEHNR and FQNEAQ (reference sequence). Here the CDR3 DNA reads TGTGCCAGCAGCTCATCCTTGGGACAGGGGGACCAAGAGACCCAGTACTTC. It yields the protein CASSSSLGQGDQETQYF.

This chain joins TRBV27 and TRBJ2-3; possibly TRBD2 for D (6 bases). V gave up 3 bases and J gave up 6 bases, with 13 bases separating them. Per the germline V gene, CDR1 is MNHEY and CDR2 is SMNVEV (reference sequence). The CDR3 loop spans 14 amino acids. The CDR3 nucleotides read TGTGCCAGCAGTTTTTGGTTAGCGGCGGATACGCAGTATTTT. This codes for CASSFWLAADTQYF.

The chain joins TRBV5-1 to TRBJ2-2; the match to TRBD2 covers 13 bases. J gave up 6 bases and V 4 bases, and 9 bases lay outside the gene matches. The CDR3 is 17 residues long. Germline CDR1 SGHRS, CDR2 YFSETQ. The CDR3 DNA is TGCGCCAGCAGCACCGGACTAGCGGGAGCGTTTGCCGGGGAGCTGTTTTTT. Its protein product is CASSTGLAGAFAGELFF.

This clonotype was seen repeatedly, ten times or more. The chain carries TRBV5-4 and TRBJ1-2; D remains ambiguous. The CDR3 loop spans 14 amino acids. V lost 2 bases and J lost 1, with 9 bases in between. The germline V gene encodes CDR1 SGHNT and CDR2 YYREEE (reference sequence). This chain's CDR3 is CASSLGGGNYGYTF. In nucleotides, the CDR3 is TGTGCCAGCAGCTTAGGAGGTGGTAACTATGGCTACACCTTC. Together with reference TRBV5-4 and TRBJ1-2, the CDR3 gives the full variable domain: ETGVTQSPTHLIKTRGQQVTLRCSSQSGHNTVSWYQQALGQGPQFIFQYYREEENGRGNFPPRFSGLQFPNYSSELNVNALELDDSALYLCASSLGGGNYGYTFGSGTRLTVV.

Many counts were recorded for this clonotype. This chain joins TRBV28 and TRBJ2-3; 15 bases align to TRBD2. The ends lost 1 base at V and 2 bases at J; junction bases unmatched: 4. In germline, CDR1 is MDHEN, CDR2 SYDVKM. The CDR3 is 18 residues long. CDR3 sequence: CASSLSGLAGGITDTQYF. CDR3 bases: TGTGCCAGCAGTTTATCGGGACTAGCGGGAGGTATCACAGATACGCAGTATTTT.